What follows describes a single T cell receptor (beta chain). The CDR3 is made up of 14 amino acids. This entry belongs to a study of blood T cell repertoires in COVID-19. In the study overall: The United States, Italy and Spain supplied acute and convalescent COVID-19 samples. Sample material is recorded as cDNA or gDNA derived from T cells, B-cell-depleted T cells, or PBMCs.

As handled by the study authors: Estimates of nucleated cell counts were drawn from the amplification of reference gene primers. Clones were sequenced by immunoSEQ multiplex PCR, and TCRdb holds only the in-frame ones, with some missing. That table supplies the V and J calls and clone size; D and trimming were determined from the DNA. Of about 280,000 clones in the sample, roughly 90% are singletons; the top ten hold approximately 2.2%. This chain joins TRBV12-2 and TRBJ2-2; the table assigns TRBD2, which was not confirmed against the DNA. TRBV12-2 is termed a pseudogene. The sample comprised peripheral blood. This clonotype was obtained from a man aged 50 or older with acute or convalescent COVID-19. The DNA for the CDR3 is TGTGCAAGTCGCTTAGTCACGGGGACCGGGGAGCTGTTTTTT. Translation gives CASRLVTGTGELFF.